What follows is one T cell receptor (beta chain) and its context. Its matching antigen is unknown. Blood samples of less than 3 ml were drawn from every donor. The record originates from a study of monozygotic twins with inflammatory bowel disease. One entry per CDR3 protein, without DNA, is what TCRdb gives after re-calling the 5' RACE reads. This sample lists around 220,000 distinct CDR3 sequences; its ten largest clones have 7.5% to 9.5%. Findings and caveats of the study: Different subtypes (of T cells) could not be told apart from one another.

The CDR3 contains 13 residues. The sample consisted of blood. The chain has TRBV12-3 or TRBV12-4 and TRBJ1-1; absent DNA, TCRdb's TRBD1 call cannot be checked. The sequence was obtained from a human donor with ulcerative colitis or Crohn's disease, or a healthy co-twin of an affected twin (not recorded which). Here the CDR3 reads CASSPDRVGEAFF.